A single sample gave rise to the 14 T cell receptor beta chains below, sequenced in a study of blood T cells in healthy people across ages. Sample-barcoded 5' priming and a J-beta primer mix drove a second PCR of about 7 to 11 cycles. TCRdb called the 5' RACE reads again in MiXCR, with one record for every CDR3 protein. The repertoire includes hundreds of thousands of distinct CDR3 sequences, around 24% of them detected once, and 8.5% to 9.5% sits in the top ten. These data were also filed under a second study, of T cells of mothers and their children.

The sequencing input was blood. Every receptor here comes from a boy younger than 18 in good health.

As regards this clonotype: One end of the junction varies from germline; a read error may be responsible. The chain is built from TRBV5-6 and TRBJ2-4; D is ambiguous. This CDR3 has 14 amino acids. Germline V gives CDR1 SGHDT, CDR2 YYEEEE. DNA for the CDR3: TGTGGCAGCAGCTTAAACGGAGCCAAAAACATTCAGTACTTC. Protein product: CGSSLNGAKNIQYF. Drawing the rest from reference TRBV5-6 and TRBJ2-4, the complete variable domain is DAGVTQSPTHLIKTRGQQVTLRCSPKSGHDTVSWYQQALGQGPQFIFQYYEEEERQRGNFPDRFSGHQFPNYSSELNVNALLLGDSALYLCGSSLNGAKNIQYFGAGTRLSVL.

In this sample, this clonotype turned up a few times. The chain combines TRBV5-1 with TRBJ1-6; 11 nucleotides match TRBD1. CDR1 is SGHRS and CDR2 is YFSETQ in the germline V gene. The junction had 6 bases not matched to a gene; V was cut back by 5 bases and J by 8 bases. This CDR3 is 15 amino acids long. The CDR3 bases are TGCGCCAGCAGTGAGGACAGGGGGCTTGATTCACCCCTCCACTTT. It is translated as CASSEDRGLDSPLHF.

This clonotype was seen more than once but under ten times. The CDR3 region is CASSPGVGYNEQFF. CDR3 DNA sequence: TGTGCCAGCAGCCCCGGGGTAGGCTACAATGAGCAGTTCTTC. The rearrangement joins TRBV11-1 to TRBJ2-1, with D maybe TRBD2 (5 bases). The CDR3 is 14 residues long. V gave up 5 bases and J gave up 3 bases, with 11 bases separating them. Germline V gives CDR1 SGHAT, CDR2 FQDESV (reference sequence).

The rearrangement joins TRBV20-1 to TRBJ1-2, with TRBD1 as a possible D gene (5 bases). This CDR3 contains 15 residues. The germline V gene encodes CDR1 DFQATT and CDR2 SNEGSKA (reference sequence). V lost 8 bases and J lost 5, with 24 bases in between. CDR3 sequence: CSYERVRGMGYGYTF. In nucleotides, the CDR3 is TGCAGTTATGAAAGGGTTCGGGGGATGGGGTATGGCTACACCTTC.

CDR3 sequence (DNA): TGTGCCAGCAGCTTATTCGCAGGGATCTCCTACGAGCAGTACTTC. Residues: CASSLFAGISYEQYF. V is TRBV7-3 and J is TRBJ2-7, with D maybe TRBD1 (5 bases). V shed 2 bases and J shed 0 bases, with 11 bases lying between them. The CDR3 sequence is 15 residues long. CDR1 and CDR2 from the germline V gene are SGHTA and FQGTGA.

This clonotype appeared a few times. This likely comes from a read error, as the CDR3 has no conserved phenylalanine or tryptophan at its end. This chain's CDR3 is CASSFHADRSETQYL. The CDR3 DNA reads TGTGCCAGCAGTTTTCACGCAGACAGGTCAGAGACCCAGTACCTC. The chain uses TRBV28 and TRBJ2-5; possibly TRBD1 for D (6 bases). Trimming stripped 3 bases from V and 4 bases from J, with 15 bases between. Germline V gene sequence: CDR1 MDHEN, CDR2 SYDVKM. This CDR3 has 15 residues.

The chain combines TRBV6-5 with TRBJ2-3; the D gene is possibly TRBD2 (5 bases). V lost 5 bases and J 0 bases, leaving 15 bases between the germline ends. CDR1 and CDR2 (germline): MNHEY, SVGAGI. The CDR3 runs 16 residues. This chain's CDR3 is CASSPPGGPSTDTQYF. CDR3 DNA: TGTGCCAGCAGTCCTCCAGGCGGGCCTAGCACAGATACGCAGTATTTT.

The table lists this clonotype with a few counts. This chain uses TRBV10-3 with TRBJ2-3; the match to TRBD2 covers 11 bases. The ends lost 3 bases at V and 4 bases at J; junction bases unmatched: 3. This CDR3 comprises 15 residues. CDR1 and CDR2 (germline): ENHRY, SYGVKD. This CDR3 is CAISDGTSGADTQYF. The CDR3 nucleotides are TGTGCCATCAGTGACGGGACTAGCGGAGCAGATACGCAGTATTTT.

The J gene is TRBJ2-7, the V gene TRBV3-1, with 8 bases aligning to TRBD2. CDR1 and CDR2 (germline): LGHDT, YNNKEL (reference sequence). The CDR3 is made up of 16 amino acids. Trimming removed 3 bases from V and 1 base from J; junction bases left unmatched: 8. CDR3 residues: CASSHGRLAGSYEQYF. DNA of the CDR3: TGTGCCAGCAGCCACGGTCGATTAGCGGGGTCCTACGAGCAGTACTTC.

V gene TRBV3-1 combines with J gene TRBJ2-5, with 9 nucleotides matching TRBD2. The J call may be in error: the DNA end matches TRBJ2-1 better. The V gene's germline CDR1 is LGHDT and CDR2 YNNKEL (reference sequence). CDR3 length: 16 residues. CDR3 residues: CASSQSAGTSYNEQFF. The CDR3, as DNA: TGTGCCAGCAGCCAGTCTGCCGGGACTAGCTATAATGAGCAGTTCTTC.

The V gene is TRBV2, the J gene TRBJ1-3; maybe TRBD1 (6 bases). V was cut by 8 bases and J by 0 bases, with 11 bases left in between. The CDR3 runs to 14 residues. Germline loops: CDR1 SNHLY, CDR2 FYNNEI. The CDR3 here is CASHEQGSGNTIYF. CDR3 nucleotide sequence: TGTGCCAGCCACGAACAGGGCTCTGGAAACACCATATATTTT.

J is TRBJ1-2 and V is TRBV2; possible D gene TRBD1, 6 bases. V shed 0 bases and J shed 8 bases, with 16 bases lying between them. The CDR3 has 15 amino acids. Germline V lookup: CDR1 SNHLY, CDR2 FYNNEI. The CDR3 nucleotides read TGTGCCAGCAGTGAAGCGCTTCAGGGGTTGCACGGCTACACCTTC. The encoded protein is CASSEALQGLHGYTF.

Concerning this clonotype itself: One end of the junction is discordant with germline, which a read error may explain. The V call is TRBV3-1, the J call TRBJ2-5, with unresolved D. Gene TRBJ2-1 matches the end of the DNA better, so the J call may be wrong. Germline CDR1 and CDR2: LGHDT and YNNKEL (reference sequence). This CDR3 is 12 amino acids long. The CDR3 bases are TGTGCCAGCAGTCAAGCTGCGAATGAGCAGTTCTTC. Protein: CASSQAANEQFF.

The chain uses TRBV6-5 and TRBJ1-6; D perhaps matches TRBD1 (6 bases). Trimming left V 2 bases short and J 7 bases short, with 9 bases between. The CDR3 covers 14 residues. Germline CDR1 MNHEY, CDR2 SVGAGI. The CDR3 coding sequence is TGTGCCAGCAGTTACAGAGGGGGAAATTCACCCCTCCACTTT. Protein sequence: CASSYRGGNSPLHF.